The T cell receptor (beta chain) described here comes from a study of T cells of healthy individuals. TCRdb analysed the 5' RACE reads with MiXCR anew, one entry per CDR3 protein. The sample holds about 41,000 distinct CDR3 sequences, 4% to 5.5% seen once. Germline-derived CDR1 and CDR2 are SNHLY and FYNNEI. The CDR3 runs to 15 residues. The germline V and J ends were trimmed by 4 bases and 0 bases, with 9 bases remaining between them. This clonotype was counted at least ten times. The sequence derives from a human donor in good health. The V and J genes are TRBV2 and TRBJ1-4; D might be TRBD1 (6 bases). In DNA, the CDR3 is TGTGCCAGCAGTGGGACAGAGGCAACTAATGAAAAACTGTTTTTT. It is translated as CASSGTEATNEKLFF.